Listed here are 7 T cell receptor beta chains from one sample, sequenced in a study of shared clonotypes between healthy human individuals. Only in-frame clones appear in the TCRdb table, and some are missing; sequencing was by immunoSEQ multiplex PCR. The sample yields 1.6 million or so clones, more than 95% seen once. The specimen was naive CD4+ T cells sorted from blood. Subset: CD45RA+ positively selected. The receptors originated from a man aged 25-45 years in good health.

The chain joins TRBV2 to TRBJ2-7; TRBD2 might be the D (6 bases). The CDR3 covers 14 residues. With 4 bases removed from V and 0 bases from J, the gap between germline ends came to 10 bases. The germline gives CDR1 SNHLY, CDR2 FYNNEI. CDR3 sequence (DNA): TGTGCCAGCAGTGGGGTGACTAGCTCCTACGAGCAGTACTTC. Translation gives CASSGVTSSYEQYF.

The chain links TRBV7-8 to TRBJ2-1, with TRBD2 identical over 10 bases. Per germline, CDR1 SGHVS and CDR2 FQNEAQ. The CDR3 totals 18 residues. J was trimmed by 1 base and V by 4 bases; bases with no gene match: 10. CDR3 in DNA: TGTGCCAGCAGCTCTCTCCGGACTAGCGGAGGTTCCTACAATGAGCAGTTCTTC. This translates into CASSSLRTSGGSYNEQFF.

V usage is TRBV7-8 and J usage is TRBJ2-7; D uncertain. The germline V gene has CDR1 SGHVS and CDR2 FQNEAQ. The CDR3 runs to 15 residues. V was pared by 5 bases and J by 3 bases, with 17 bases between. The CDR3 DNA sequence: TGTGCCAGCAGCCATCCACTAAAACCAGACTACGAGCAGTACTTC. Translating gives CASSHPLKPDYEQYF.

The CDR3 region is CASSNDTSGQRARSAHTQYF. CDR3 nucleotides: TGTGCCAGCAGTAACGATACATCGGGACAGAGAGCCAGAAGCGCCCATACGCAGTATTTT. This chain joins TRBV27 and TRBJ2-3; 7 bases match TRBD1. CDR1 and CDR2 from the germline V gene are MNHEY and SMNVEV (reference sequence). The CDR3 contains 20 residues. V was clipped by 5 bases and J by 7 bases; unmatched bases: 27.

V usage is TRBV21-1 and J usage is TRBJ2-2; TRBD2 reflects the table's D call only, with no check against the DNA. TRBV21-1 is described as a pseudogene. The CDR3 is 19 residues long. Written as DNA, the CDR3 is TGTGCCAGCAGCAAACACATTCCACGCGGGCACGCGAACACCGGGGAGCTGTTTTTT. Translating gives CASSKHIPRGHANTGELFF.

This sequence joins TRBV5-4 and TRBJ2-7, with 12 bases fitting TRBD1. V trimming: 4 bases; J trimming: 5 bases; junction bases outside the gene matches: 4. The CDR3 contains 14 residues. Per the germline V gene, CDR1 is SGHNT and CDR2 is YYREEE (reference sequence). The CDR3 is CASSAGQGADEQYF. CDR3 DNA sequence: TGTGCCAGCAGCGCGGGACAGGGGGCAGACGAGCAGTACTTC.

This chain joins TRBV10-1 and TRBJ2-3; D might be TRBD2 (6 bases). This CDR3 has 12 residues. V was cut by 1 base and J by 10 bases, with 9 bases left in between. CDR1 and CDR2 from the germline V gene are WNHNN and SYGVQD (reference sequence). CDR3 loop: CASSEWGTSQYF. CDR3 DNA sequence: TGCGCCAGCAGTGAGTGGGGGACTTCGCAGTATTTT.